This is a list of T cell receptor beta chains from one sample in a study of cytomegalovirus exposure and HLA in healthy donors. TCRdb's copy holds only in-frame clones and misses some; the assay was immunoSEQ multiplex PCR. The sample lists about 56,000 clones; approximately 95% were seen once. Sequenced input: PBMCs. These receptors all come from a young woman in good health and CMV-seronegative. Each CDR3 is given with its conserved first and last residue. The order of the fields is J gene, D gene, clone size, V gene, CDR3 protein, CDR3 DNA. D genes are given only for firm matches. Some rows mark clone size as missing; the rest say once, few, many or name a class of expanded clone.

>TRBJ2-5|TRBD2|-|TRBV7-9
CASSLDLAGVETQYF
TGTGCCAGCAGCTTAGACCTAGCGGGAGTGGAGACCCAGTACTTC
>TRBJ2-1|TRBD2|-|TRBV7-3
CASSLTGGDPRSEQFF
TGTGCCAGCAGCTTAACGGGGGGGGACCCCCGGTCGGAGCAGTTCTTC
>TRBJ1-2|TRBD1|-|TRBV9
CASSRERAGGGYTF
TGTGCCAGCAGCCGAGAAAGAGCAGGGGGGGGCTACACCTTC
>TRBJ2-6|TRBD2|-|TRBV7-9
CASSPRGARASGANVLTF
TGTGCCAGCAGCCCGCGGGGGGCAAGGGCCTCTGGGGCCAACGTCCTGACTTTC
>TRBJ2-2|-|-|TRBV7-2
CASSPTGTLTGELFF
TGTGCCAGCAGCCCCACCGGGACTCTCACCGGGGAGCTGTTTTTT
>TRBJ2-7|TRBD2|once|TRBV5-4
CASSLGGLAYYEQYF
TGTGCCAGCAGCTTGGGGGGACTAGCGTATTACGAGCAGTACTTC
>TRBJ2-1|-|-|TRBV4-3
CASSQEGGLGGEQFF
TGCGCCAGCAGCCAAGAGGGCGGACTAGGGGGTGAGCAGTTCTTC
>TRBJ2-1|TRBD2|once|TRBV19
CASTMGGSHGEQFF
TGTGCCAGTACCATGGGGGGGTCCCACGGTGAGCAGTTCTTC
>TRBJ1-4|-|-|TRBV4-1
CASSRTAGLNEKLFF
TGCGCCAGCAGCCGAACCGCGGGGCTTAATGAAAAACTGTTTTTT
>TRBJ2-5|TRBD2|once|TRBV18
CASSPIAGARQETQYF
TGTGCCAGCTCACCCATAGCGGGAGCCCGCCAAGAGACCCAGTACTTC
>TRBJ2-1|-|-|TRBV4-2
CASSQDWPGSGNEQFF
TGTGCCAGCAGCCAAGATTGGCCAGGTTCAGGCAATGAGCAGTTCTTC
>TRBJ1-1|TRBD1|-|TRBV10-2
CASSGGQGSTEAFF
TGCGCCAGCAGTGGTGGACAGGGAAGCACTGAAGCTTTCTTT
>TRBJ2-1|TRBD1|-|TRBV29-1
CSGAGQGPYNEQFF
TGCAGCGGCGCGGGACAGGGTCCCTACAATGAGCAGTTCTTC
>TRBJ1-2|-|-|TRBV28
CASSLGGSGGYGYTF
TGTGCCAGCAGTTTAGGGGGCTCGGGGGGTTATGGCTACACCTTC
>TRBJ1-2|-|-|TRBV7-8
CASSLGGGSLGYTF
TGTGCCAGCAGCTTAGGGGGGGGGTCCCTGGGCTACACCTTC
>TRBJ2-7|-|-|TRBV27
CASSFGRAYEQYF
TGTGCCAGCAGCTTCGGCAGGGCCTACGAGCAGTACTTC
>TRBJ1-1|TRBD1|-|TRBV29-1
CSVETGTGGPEAFF
TGCAGCGTGGAAACCGGGACAGGGGGGCCTGAAGCTTTCTTT
>TRBJ2-2|TRBD2|-|TRBV7-2
CASSLVGGTSGTSGELFF
TGTGCCAGCAGCTTAGTAGGAGGGACTAGCGGGACGTCCGGGGAGCTGTTTTTT
>TRBJ2-3|-|-|TRBV28
CASSSAGAGVRDTQYF
TGTGCCAGCAGTTCCGCAGGGGCGGGAGTGAGAGATACGCAGTATTTT
>TRBJ2-2|-|once|TRBV7-9
CASSLVGQGTGELFF
TGTGCCAGCAGCTTGGTAGGGCAGGGCACCGGGGAGCTGTTTTTT
>TRBJ2-1|-|once|TRBV4-2
CASSQALGVTQFF
TGTGCCAGCAGCCAAGCCCTAGGGGTAACCCAGTTCTTC
>TRBJ1-2|-|-|TRBV19
CASSRGNGYTF
TGTGCCAGTAGTAGAGGCAATGGCTACACCTTC
>TRBJ1-5|-|-|TRBV2
CASTEVGVGNQPQHF
TGTGCCAGCACCGAGGTAGGGGTTGGCAATCAGCCCCAGCATTTT
>TRBJ1-5|-|-|TRBV4-1
CASSQERDQPQHF
TGCGCCAGCAGCCAAGAGAGGGATCAGCCCCAGCATTTT
>TRBJ1-5|-|-|TRBV7-2
CASSLAGAGNQPQHF
TGTGCCAGCAGCTTAGCGGGGGCAGGCAATCAGCCCCAGCATTTT
>TRBJ1-5|-|-|TRBV9
CASSTRPGQPQHF
TGTGCCAGCAGCACCCGCCCGGGTCAGCCCCAGCATTTT
>TRBJ2-5|-|-|TRBV5-1
CASSLGGSSETQYF
TGCGCCAGCAGCTTGGGTGGGAGTTCCGAGACCCAGTACTTC
>TRBJ2-7|-|-|TRBV6-5
CASSYAGTYEQYF
TGTGCCAGCAGTTACGCCGGGACCTACGAGCAGTACTTC
>TRBJ2-3|-|once|TRBV20-1
CSLAGADTQYF
TGCAGCCTAGCCGGAGCAGATACGCAGTATTTT
>TRBJ2-3|TRBD2|-|TRBV15
CATSIRGGGSADTQYF
TGTGCCACCAGCATCCGGGGCGGGGGTTCGGCAGATACGCAGTATTTT
>TRBJ2-2|-|-|TRBV28
CASSLSRGGAGELFF
TGTGCCAGCAGTTTATCCCGGGGAGGTGCCGGGGAGCTGTTTTTT
>TRBJ2-1|TRBD1|-|TRBV19
CASGRGQGRGEQFF
TGTGCCAGTGGTCGGGGACAGGGAAGAGGTGAGCAGTTCTTC
>TRBJ2-7|TRBD2|-|TRBV28
CASSSVGGVYEQYF
TGTGCCAGCAGTTCTGTGGGAGGGGTATACGAGCAGTACTTC
>TRBJ2-7|TRBD1|-|TRBV7-9
CASSWDRGYEQYF
TGTGCCAGCAGCTGGGACAGGGGCTACGAGCAGTACTTC
>TRBJ2-7|TRBD2|-|TRBV9
CASSVGGSSYEQYF
TGTGCCAGCAGCGTAGGCGGGAGCTCCTACGAGCAGTACTTC
>TRBJ1-3|TRBD1|-|TRBV27
CASSPGTGSNPLYF
TGTGCCAGCAGTCCCGGGACAGGGAGCAACCCTCTATATTTT
>TRBJ1-1|TRBD1|-|TRBV10-3
CAITNTGARGAFF
TGTGCCATCACCAATACAGGGGCGAGGGGAGCTTTCTTT
>TRBJ2-3|-|-|TRBV28
CASGDNGADTQYF
TGTGCCAGCGGGGACAATGGGGCAGATACGCAGTATTTT
>TRBJ2-1|-|-|TRBV5-6
CASRVGGSAVYNEQFF
TGTGCCAGCCGCGTTGGCGGCTCAGCCGTCTACAATGAGCAGTTCTTC
>TRBJ1-1|-|-|TRBV19
CASSSLRFTEAFF
TGTGCCAGTAGTTCCCTCAGGTTCACTGAAGCTTTCTTT
>TRBJ2-6|-|-|TRBV7-9
CASSLGPRVPISGANVLTF
TGTGCCAGCAGCTTAGGCCCCAGGGTTCCGATCTCTGGGGCCAACGTCCTGACTTTC
>TRBJ1-2|-|-|TRBV5-1
CASSSSRAWEGYTF
TGCGCCAGCAGCTCCTCTCGGGCTTGGGAGGGCTACACCTTC
>TRBJ2-2|-|-|TRBV14
CASSQDRGSGELFF
TGTGCCAGCAGCCAAGACAGGGGTTCCGGGGAGCTGTTTTTT
>TRBJ2-2|-|-|TRBV7-6
CGSSPRANTGELFF
TGTGGCAGCAGCCCTCGAGCGAACACCGGGGAGCTGTTTTTT
>TRBJ2-3|TRBD1|-|TRBV9
CASSVRGLVGTDTQYF
TGTGCCAGCAGCGTCAGGGGGCTAGTAGGGACAGATACGCAGTATTTT
>TRBJ1-1|-|-|TRBV9
CASSVSGNTEAFF
TGTGCCAGCAGCGTATCGGGGAACACTGAAGCTTTCTTT